The 2 T cell receptor beta chains presented below share a single source sample, sequenced in a study of monozygotic twins with cystic fibrosis. Data came from immunoSEQ multiplex PCR; TCRdb stores just in-frame clones and leaves some out. The sample includes some 35,000 clones, about 93% of them seen just once. The sample comprised blood. These receptors were obtained from a boy under 10 years old with cystic fibrosis.

The chain carries TRBV15 and TRBJ1-2; D remains ambiguous. Germline CDR1 LNHNV, CDR2 YYDKDF (reference sequence). The CDR3 runs 12 residues. V was trimmed by 0 bases and J by 5 bases, leaving 4 bases between them. The CDR3 here is CATSRDLYGYTF. CDR3 nucleotides: TGTGCCACCAGCAGAGACCTTTATGGCTACACCTTC.

This clone was observed a single time. This chain uses TRBV9 with TRBJ2-3, with 10 nucleotides matching TRBD2. The CDR3 is 15 residues long. J was trimmed by 1 base and V by 5 bases; bases with no gene match: 4. CDR1 is SGDLS, CDR2 YYNGEE, per germline. The CDR3 here is CASRPTSGGTDTQYF. The CDR3 DNA reads as TGTGCCAGCAGGCCTACTAGCGGGGGCACAGATACGCAGTATTTT. Full variable domain (remainder filled in from reference TRBV9 and TRBJ2-3): DSGVTQTPKHLITATGQRVTLRCSPRSGDLSVYWYQQSLDQGLQFLIQYYNGEERAKGNILERFSAQQFPDLHSELNLSSLELGDSALYFCASRPTSGGTDTQYFGPGTRLTVL.